The 19 T cell receptor beta chains given below trace back to one sample, sequenced in a study of cytomegalovirus exposure and HLA in healthy donors listed by TCRdb under 2017. The library was obtained by the immunoSEQ multiplex PCR assay. A mixture of 60 forward primers for TCR Vbeta segments and 13 reverse primers for TCR Jbeta segments was used in the multiplex PCR. In its TCRdb copy, this immuneACCESS table keeps in-frame sequences only and misses some clones. Where compared with another copy, unresolved V genes explain less than half of these, and the others have no known cause. The sample table holds roughly 160,000 clones, of which more than 70% were seen once. The leading ten clones occupy 0.38% of the sample. The material sequenced was PBMCs. Receptors originate from a boy aged 2 to 10 in good health and CMV-seronegative.

This clone was seen just once. The CDR3 sequence is CASSWGGFKSSNEQFF. The CDR3 coding sequence is TGTGCCAGCAGCTGGGGAGGCTTCAAGTCGAGCAATGAGCAGTTCTTC. This chain connects TRBV7-9 to TRBJ2-1; weak D call: TRBD2 (6 bases). V was clipped by 4 bases and J by 6 bases, with 19 bases between them. The CDR3 has 16 residues. The germline V gene encodes CDR1 SEHNR and CDR2 FQNEAQ (reference sequence).

CDR3 region: CASSLGYRGETQYF. CDR3 nucleotides: TGCGCCAGCAGCTTGGGGTACAGGGGAGAGACCCAGTACTTC. This chain links TRBV5-1 with TRBJ2-5; 7 bases match TRBD1. The CDR3 runs to 14 residues. V was pared by 0 bases and J by 4 bases, with 3 bases of the junction left unmatched. Germline values: CDR1 SGHRS, CDR2 YFSETQ.

A note on this clone: The identical CDR3 is also encoded by other nucleotide sequences in the sample. This chain joins TRBV5-1 and TRBJ2-2; 9 nucleotides agree with TRBD1. Germline V gene sequence: CDR1 SGHRS, CDR2 YFSETQ. The CDR3 contains 15 residues. V was pared by 0 bases and J by 5 bases, with 2 bases of the junction left unmatched. The DNA for the CDR3 is TGCGCCAGCAGCTTGGGACAGGGGGGAACCGGGGAGCTGTTTTTT. Amino acid sequence: CASSLGQGGTGELFF.

This chain joins TRBV25-1 and TRBJ1-1, with TRBD1 matching 8 bases. Germline V gene sequence: CDR1 MGHDK, CDR2 SYGVNS. The CDR3 covers 14 residues. V shed 5 bases, J shed 4 bases, and the junction held 6 bases outside the gene matches. CDR3 sequence: CASSSQGASTEAFF. As DNA, the CDR3 is TGTGCCAGCAGTTCCCAGGGGGCTTCCACTGAAGCTTTCTTT.

The rearrangement joins TRBV2 to TRBJ2-5, with 8 bases aligning to TRBD1. The CDR3 spans 13 residues. Germline-derived CDR1 and CDR2 are SNHLY and FYNNEI. V dropped 6 bases and J dropped 3; count of bases not matched to a gene: 3. The CDR3 sequence is CASRETGEETQYF. DNA of the CDR3: TGTGCCAGCAGGGAGACAGGGGAAGAGACCCAGTACTTC.

This rearrangement joins TRBV4-1 to TRBJ2-1, with D maybe TRBD2 (6 bases). V was pared by 0 bases and J by 9 bases, with 18 bases between. This CDR3 contains 16 residues. In germline, CDR1 is MGHRA, CDR2 YSYEKL. Here the CDR3 DNA reads TGCGCCAGCAGCCAAGATAGGCTCGGTAGCGGAAGTGAGCAGTTCTTC. This sequence encodes CASSQDRLGSGSEQFF.

This sequence joins TRBV6-1 and TRBJ2-7; the D is unclear. Trimming stripped 3 bases from V and 2 bases from J, with 11 bases between. Per germline, CDR1 MNHNS and CDR2 SASEGT. The CDR3 is made up of 14 amino acids. The CDR3 reads CASSESPSPYEQYF. The CDR3 bases are TGTGCCAGCAGTGAGTCTCCGAGCCCCTACGAGCAGTACTTC.

The genes are TRBV7-8 and TRBJ2-1; 10 bases agree with TRBD2. Germline CDR1 reads SGHVS; CDR2 reads FQNEAQ. This CDR3 contains 17 residues. Trimming cost V 3 bases and J 4 bases; bases outside gene matches: 9. Written as DNA, the CDR3 is TGTGCCAGCAGCTTCAAGTCCTTAGCGGGGGGTTACAATGAGCAGTTCTTC. Residues: CASSFKSLAGGYNEQFF.

This clone has just a few counts. The chain joins TRBV6-5 to TRBJ1-2; TRBD1 matches 7 bases. Trimming at V came to 4 bases and at J to 2 bases, leaving 10 bases not matched to a gene. This CDR3 is built from 16 residues. Per the germline V gene, CDR1 is MNHEY and CDR2 is SVGAGI. The CDR3 DNA reads as TGTGCCAGCAGTTTTCTGAGGCAGGGGGACAACTATGGCTACACCTTC. It encodes CASSFLRQGDNYGYTF.

The chain uses TRBV4-1 and TRBJ2-3; 9 positions match TRBD1. This CDR3 region has 17 residues. V trimming: 0 bases; J trimming: 2 bases; junction bases outside the gene matches: 6. Germline CDR1 is MGHRA and CDR2 is YSYEKL. The DNA of the CDR3 is TGCGCCAGCAGCCAAGATTGGACAGGGGTTCCCACAGATACGCAGTATTTT. As protein: CASSQDWTGVPTDTQYF.

V is TRBV11-3 and J is TRBJ2-1; 7 bases match TRBD2. Germline V gene lookup returns CDR1 SGHNT and CDR2 YENEEA. Trimming cost V 1 base and J 6 bases; bases outside gene matches: 6. The CDR3 sequence is 15 residues long. The CDR3 DNA follows: TGTGCCAGCAGCTTAGTGGGCGGGAGTCGCAATGAGCAGTTCTTC. The encoded protein is CASSLVGGSRNEQFF. Complete variable domain (other parts from reference TRBV11-3 and TRBJ2-1): EAGVVQSPRYKIIEKKQPVAFWCNPISGHNTLYWYLQNLGQGPELLIRYENEEAVDDSQLPKDRFSAERLKGVDSTLKIQPAELGDSAVYLCASSLVGGSRNEQFFGPGTRLTVL.

The chain joins TRBV5-1 to TRBJ2-5; D unresolved. CDR3 length equals 14 residues. V lost 0 bases and J lost 5, with 11 bases in between. CDR1 is SGHRS, CDR2 YFSETQ, per germline. This chain's CDR3 is CASSLDTPRETQYF. CDR3 bases: TGCGCCAGCAGCTTGGATACACCGCGGGAGACCCAGTACTTC. The full variable domain, its missing parts supplied by reference TRBV5-1 and TRBJ2-5, is KAGVTQTPRYLIKTRGQQVTLSCSPISGHRSVSWYQQTPGQGLQFLFEYFSETQRNKGNFPGRFSGRQFSNSRSEMNVSTLELGDSALYLCASSLDTPRETQYFGPGTRLLVL.

The V call is TRBV5-1, the J call TRBJ2-1; TRBD2 matches at 13 bases. Germline values: CDR1 SGHRS, CDR2 YFSETQ. CDR3 length equals 15 residues. The J segment lost 8 bases and the V segment lost 4 bases, leaving 6 bases of the junction unmatched. In DNA, the CDR3 is TGCGCCAGCAGCCTCGGGACTAGCGGGATCGATGAGCAGTTCTTC. This sequence encodes CASSLGTSGIDEQFF.

V gene TRBV12-5 combines with J gene TRBJ2-7, with 13 bases aligning to TRBD2. This CDR3 has 16 residues. The V and J ends lost 2 bases and 1 base, in that order; junction bases with no gene match: 2. Germline CDR1 is LGHNT and CDR2 is FRNRAP. The CDR3 sequence: CASGLQTSGRSYEQYF. DNA for the CDR3: TGTGCTAGTGGTTTGCAGACTAGCGGGAGGTCCTACGAGCAGTACTTC.

The rearrangement links TRBV5-1 to TRBJ2-3; the match to TRBD1 covers 8 bases. The CDR3 sequence is 16 residues long. Germline lookup yields CDR1 SGHRS and CDR2 YFSETQ. V was pared by 0 bases and J by 6 bases, with 9 bases of the junction left unmatched. This chain's CDR3 is CASSLDDRGKGDTQYF. For the CDR3, the DNA is TGCGCCAGCAGCTTGGATGACAGGGGAAAGGGGGATACGCAGTATTTT.

V and J are TRBV13 and TRBJ2-5; TRBD1 matches 8 bases. CDR3 length equals 13 residues. V shed 4 bases and J 4 bases; nucleotides not matched to a gene: 2. CDR1 and CDR2 (germline): PRHDT, FYEKMQ (reference sequence). The chain's CDR3 is CASSSDRAETQYF. CDR3 sequence (DNA): TGTGCCAGCAGCTCGGACAGGGCAGAGACCCAGTACTTC.

The chain is built from TRBV14 and TRBJ2-7; a weak D match, TRBD1 (5 bases). The CDR3 is 14 residues long. V lost 3 bases and J 2 bases, leaving 11 bases between the germline ends. Per germline, CDR1 SGHDN and CDR2 FVKESK. CDR3 residues: CASSQTWTTYEQYF. The CDR3, as DNA: TGTGCCAGCAGCCAGACCTGGACAACCTACGAGCAGTACTTC. The full variable domain, with the rest looked up from reference TRBV14 and TRBJ2-7, is EAGVTQFPSHSVIEKGQTVTLRCDPISGHDNLYWYRRVMGKEIKFLLHFVKESKQDESGMPNNRFLAERTGGTYSTLKVQPAELEDSGVYFCASSQTWTTYEQYFGPGTRLTVT.

The CDR3 nucleotides read TGTGCCAGCAGCTTGGGCCCAGGTAATAGAAATGAGCAGTTCTTC. Translated, it gives CASSLGPGNRNEQFF. This chain uses TRBV7-2 with TRBJ2-1; D is unclear. This CDR3 spans 15 amino acids. The germline V gene encodes CDR1 SGHTA and CDR2 FQGNSA. Trimming removed 3 bases at V and 7 bases at J, with 16 bases between.

This chain uses TRBV5-1 with TRBJ1-2, with D perhaps TRBD1 (6 bases). V lost 4 bases to trimming and J lost 8 bases, with 21 bases between them. Germline V gene sequence: CDR1 SGHRS, CDR2 YFSETQ. This CDR3 has 15 residues. The CDR3 sequence: CASSNHLQGEGGYTF. CDR3 coding DNA: TGCGCCAGCAGCAACCACCTACAGGGAGAAGGGGGCTACACCTTC.